The text below deals with one TCR beta chain. This sample stems from a study of blood T cell repertoires in COVID-19. Here immunoSEQ multiplex PCR was the method, and the copy in TCRdb shows in-frame clones only, minus some. The table records about 96,000 clones, less than 85% of them present only once. This CDR3 has 17 amino acids. Germline CDR1 KGHSH, CDR2 LQKENI. Losses at the gene ends were 3 bases for V and 1 base for J; bases not matched to a gene: 8. The source material was peripheral blood. This clonotype originated in a man aged 50 or older who had recovered from COVID-19. This sequence joins TRBV18 and TRBJ2-4; TRBD1 agrees at 8 bases. The DNA of the CDR3 is TGTGCCAGCTCACCGGGCGCGGCAGGGGGCGCCAAAAACATTCAGTACTTC. Protein product: CASSPGAAGGAKNIQYF.